Following are 11 T cell receptor beta chains from one sample sequenced in a study of T cells in women clearing cervical HPV infection. Sequenced by immunoSEQ multiplex PCR; TCRdb stores in-frame clones only, minus some. The table lists 25,000 to 35,000 clones, with 15% to 20% in the top ten. Material for sequencing was blood buffy coat. The receptors shown here come from a woman between 18 and 70 years old with a cervical HPV16 infection that either progressed to CIN3+ or cleared (not recorded which).

Concerning this clone itself: The CDR3 end is not reached by the read, which stops 3 residues before it; the germline J gene fills it in. V gene TRBV5-6 combines with J gene TRBJ2-7; no firm D call. CDR3 length: 14 residues. Germline V lookup: CDR1 SGHDT, CDR2 YYEEEE. V was cut by 0 bases and J by 0 bases, with 7 bases left in between. CDR3 residues: CASSLEGSSYEQYF. The sequenced part of the CDR3 DNA is TGTGCCAGCAGCTTGGAGGGTAGCTCCTACGAG.

The CDR3 DNA, read in part, is TGTGCCAGCAGCTTAGGGGGGGTCGGTGAA. Translation: CASSLGGVGE. The CDR3 reads in full as CASSLGGVGEAFF. This chain uses TRBV11-3 with TRBJ1-1; TRBD1 is a possible D gene (5 bases). The read finishes 3 residues shy of the CDR3 end, and the germline J gene is used to complete it. With 1 base removed from V and 7 bases from J, the gap between germline ends came to 10 bases. CDR1 SGHNT and CDR2 YENEEA come from the germline V gene. CDR3 length: 13 residues.

Regarding this clone: The CDR3 end is not reached by the read, which stops 3 residues before it; the germline J gene fills it in. This chain links TRBV2 with TRBJ2-1, with 9 bases identical to TRBD2. The CDR3 length is 13 residues. With V trimmed by 7 bases and J by 7 bases, 5 bases remained unmatched. CDR1 is SNHLY, CDR2 FYNNEI, per germline. The covered CDR3 bases are TGTGCCAGCACGCGGGAGGGCGTAAATGAG. Amino acid sequence: CASTREGVNE. The entire CDR3 protein reads CASTREGVNEQFF.

For this clone: The read ends 3 residues before the CDR3 terminus; that terminus is restored from the germline J gene. The chain couples TRBV12-3 or TRBV12-4 to TRBJ1-5, with D possibly being TRBD1 (6 bases). CDR3 length: 13 residues. Trimming removed 4 bases at V and 4 bases at J, with 8 bases between. The covered CDR3 bases are TGTGCCAGCAGTTGGGACATGAATCAGCCC. Its protein is CASSWDMNQP. The complete CDR3 reads CASSWDMNQPQHF.

Notes on this clone: Sequencing ends 3 residues short of the CDR3 end; the germline J gene provides the rest. This chain links TRBV20-1 with TRBJ1-1; a possible D gene is TRBD1 (5 bases). Germline V gives CDR1 DFQATT, CDR2 SNEGSKA (reference sequence). V was trimmed by 3 bases and J by 0 bases, leaving 14 bases between them. There are 15 residues in the CDR3. The chain's CDR3 is CSASIRARMNTEAFF. The CDR3 bases that were read are TGCAGTGCTAGCATCAGGGCGCGAATGAACACTGAA.

A remark on this clone: The read comes to an end 3 residues before the CDR3 does, leaving the germline J gene to fill in the end. Within the sample, other DNA sequences also encode this same CDR3. The gene calls are TRBV7-9 and TRBJ1-6; weak D call: TRBD1 (5 bases). Trimming removed 6 bases at V and 10 bases at J, with 19 bases between. From germline, CDR1 is SEHNR and CDR2 FQNEAQ (reference sequence). This CDR3 contains 15 residues. The DNA read from the CDR3 is TGTGCCAGCAGTGCCCGGAGGGGTGAGGGATCACCC. Protein sequence: CASSARRGEGSP. The entire CDR3 protein is CASSARRGEGSPLHF.

Worth noting for this clone: The read falls 3 residues short of the CDR3 end, and the missing part is taken from the germline J gene. The V and J genes are TRBV30 and TRBJ2-3; D call uncertain. The CDR3 consists of 12 residues. With 0 bases removed from V and 5 bases from J, the gap between germline ends came to 6 bases. The germline gives CDR1 GTSNPN, CDR2 SVGIG (reference sequence). The chain's CDR3 is CAWSVYRDTQYF. CDR3 bases read: TGTGCCTGGAGTGTATATCGAGATACG.

A remark on this clone: The CDR3 end falls 3 residues outside the read, so it is completed with the germline J gene. The chain employs TRBV7-6 and TRBJ2-2, with D hard to call. This CDR3 comprises 12 residues. V lost 5 bases and J lost 6, with 7 bases in between. Germline values: CDR1 SGHVS, CDR2 FNYEAQ. CDR3 sequence: CASSVSSGELFF. CDR3 DNA, as far as it was read: TGTGCCAGCAGCGTAAGCTCCGGGGAG.

Concerning this clone itself: The DNA ends 3 residues before the CDR3 does, and the rest of the CDR3 is filled in from the germline J gene. The chain links TRBV7-2 to TRBJ2-5; a weak D match, TRBD2 (6 bases). The germline gives CDR1 SGHTA, CDR2 FQGNSA. V was pared by 0 bases and J by 5 bases, with 16 bases between. This CDR3 is built from 16 residues. Partial CDR3 DNA: TGTGCCAGCAGCTTAGCCTTTGCGGGGCCCCGGGAGACC. This sequence encodes CASSLAFAGPRET. The CDR3 as a whole reads CASSLAFAGPRETQYF.

Concerning this clone itself: The sequence runs out 3 residues before the end of the CDR3; the remainder is reconstructed from the germline J gene. V and J are TRBV29-1 and TRBJ1-5; possibly TRBD1 for D (5 bases). This CDR3 is 19 amino acids long. Trimming stripped 0 bases from V and 1 base from J, with 22 bases between. CDR1 is SQVTM and CDR2 is ANQGSEA in the germline V gene. The DNA read from the CDR3 is TGCAGCGTTGAAGAGGGCCTCTTCTCAGGGTATTTGAGCAATCAGCCC. Translation gives CSVEEGLFSGYLSNQP. The complete CDR3 protein is CSVEEGLFSGYLSNQPQHF.

On this clone itself: Read coverage stops 3 residues before the CDR3 terminus; the germline J gene supplies the remainder. The V gene is TRBV7-2, the J gene TRBJ1-4; D gene ambiguous. V was pared by 4 bases and J by 10 bases, with 7 bases between. The CDR3 loop spans 11 amino acids. CDR1 and CDR2 (germline): SGHTA, FQGNSA. The sequenced part of the CDR3 DNA is TGTGCCAGCAGCTCCCGGGTAAAA. As protein: CASSSRVK. The whole CDR3 reads CASSSRVKLFF.